This is a list of T cell receptor beta chains from one sample in a study of radiotherapy plus CTLA-4 blockade in lung cancer. Generated by immunoSEQ multiplex PCR, the TCRdb table keeps only in-frame clones and is missing some. The sample lists some 73,000 clones, about four fifths occurring once. The source was peripheral blood, collected from a patient treated with radiotherapy plus ipilimumab. The receptors here all came from a human donor with non-small cell lung cancer who had stable disease on radiotherapy plus ipilimumab. Each CDR3 is given with its conserved first and last residue. A D gene is named only where the DNA matches it firmly. Clone size, where shown, is once, few, many, or a class for clones that have expanded.

d_call j_call clone_size v_call cdr3_nt cdr3_aa
TRBD1 TRBJ1-4 once TRBV28 TGTGCCAGCAAAGGGGGCACTAATGAAAAACTGTTTTTT CASKGGTNEKLFF
. TRBJ2-4 . TRBV11-2 TGTGCCAGCAGCTTACAGGGAACTCTAGCCAAAAACATTCAGTACTTC CASSLQGTLAKNIQYF
TRBD1 TRBJ1-3 . TRBV30 TGTGCCTGGAGTCCAAAAACCCCGACAGGGCGGGGAAACACCATATATTTT CAWSPKTPTGRGNTIYF
. TRBJ1-3 . TRBV29-1 TGCAGCGTTGAAGGAGGGGTATCTGGAAACACCATATATTTT CSVEGGVSGNTIYF
TRBD2 TRBJ2-7 . TRBV9 TGTGCCAGCAGCCCCGGGGTTGCGGGGGGATACGAGCAGTACTTC CASSPGVAGGYEQYF
. TRBJ1-2 . TRBV30 TGTGCCTGGAGCGCCGGGGGCTATGGCTACACCTTC CAWSAGGYGYTF
TRBD2 TRBJ2-1 once TRBV19 TGTGCCAGTAGTAAGCTAGCGGGAGGATCCTACAATGAGCAGTTCTTC CASSKLAGGSYNEQFF
TRBD2 TRBJ2-3 . TRBV5-6 TGTGCCAGCAGCCATACTACTAGCGGGAGGATCGATACGCAGTATTTT CASSHTTSGRIDTQYF
TRBD2 TRBJ2-1 . TRBV7-9 TGTGCCAGCAGCCCGAGGGTAGCGGGAGCGAGCTACAATGAGCAGTTCTTC CASSPRVAGASYNEQFF
TRBD1 TRBJ1-6 . TRBV5-1 TGCGCCAGCAGCTTGGCCCTCCGCGGGACAGGGGTCTCACCCCTCCACTTT CASSLALRGTGVSPLHF
. TRBJ2-1 . TRBV11-1 TGTGCCAGCAGCTTAGTGGCCGGGAGCGCTGAGCAGTTCTTC CASSLVAGSAEQFF
TRBD2 TRBJ2-1 . TRBV9 TGTGCCAGCAGCGTAGCGGTAGCGGGGTATGGGTACAATGAGCAGTTCTTC CASSVAVAGYGYNEQFF
TRBD1 TRBJ2-4 . TRBV6-1 TGTGCCAGCAGTGAAAGACAGGGGGTGAGGCAAAACATTCAGTACTTC CASSERQGVRQNIQYF
. TRBJ2-2 . TRBV28 TGTGCCAGCGGTTCCCCCGGGGCCTTGAACACCGGGGAGCTGTTTTTT CASGSPGALNTGELFF
TRBD2 TRBJ2-2 . TRBV30 TGTGCCTGCAAACTAGCGGGGGGGCCGGTCGGGGAGCTGTTTTTT CACKLAGGPVGELFF